The rows below give T cell receptor beta chains drawn from one sample of a study of radiation and T cells in renal cell carcinoma. TCRdb's table, derived via immunoSEQ multiplex PCR, lists solely in-frame clones and lacks some. This sample has about 130,000 clones, with around nine tenths found just once. This specimen consisted of blood, obtained from a patient whose treatment included radiotherapy and nephrectomy. These receptors were obtained from a woman in her forties or fifties with renal cell carcinoma. Both conserved end residues are trimmed from each CDR3. The D gene is left open where the match is weak.

CDR3aa: ASSPQGRANTEAF
len: 13
v_gene: TRBV18
d_gene: -

CDR3aa: AWSVLGSTSTDTQY
len: 14
v_gene: TRBV30
d_gene: -

CDR3aa: AWKGEWDPEQY
len: 11
v_gene: TRBV30
d_gene: -

CDR3aa: ARSPDPGPLGDQPQH
len: 15
v_gene: TRBV7-5
d_gene: -

CDR3aa: ASTTFLGGSGNTIY
len: 14
v_gene: TRBV19
d_gene: -

CDR3aa: ASSYSGGSGYT
len: 11
v_gene: TRBV27
d_gene: TRBD1

CDR3aa: SVALSAATQY
len: 10
v_gene: TRBV29-1
d_gene: -

CDR3aa: ASSLAAANYGYT
len: 12
v_gene: TRBV7-2
d_gene: -

CDR3aa: ASSFRSSAGWGNEQF
len: 15
v_gene: TRBV11-3
d_gene: -

CDR3aa: ASRPQGYTEAF
len: 11
v_gene: TRBV6-1
d_gene: -

CDR3aa: ASSMGDNEQY
len: 10
v_gene: TRBV19
d_gene: -

CDR3aa: ASSLRQLDNSPLH
len: 13
v_gene: TRBV5-6
d_gene: -

CDR3aa: ASSPPTSVYEQY
len: 12
v_gene: TRBV18
d_gene: -

CDR3aa: ASRKTSGSYNEQF
len: 13
v_gene: TRBV6-1
d_gene: TRBD2

CDR3aa: ASIGQVNSPLH
len: 11
v_gene: TRBV6-1
d_gene: TRBD1

CDR3aa: ASSFRGGRYGYT
len: 12
v_gene: TRBV5-6
d_gene: -

CDR3aa: ASRYRGRGYEQY
len: 12
v_gene: TRBV6-5
d_gene: TRBD1

CDR3aa: ASSPPLGGYT
len: 10
v_gene: TRBV25-1
d_gene: -

CDR3aa: ASSVGTFTGTDTQY
len: 14
v_gene: TRBV9
d_gene: -

CDR3aa: ASSFSGGNTGELF
len: 13
v_gene: TRBV2
d_gene: TRBD2

CDR3aa: ASSLGINSEKLF
len: 12
v_gene: TRBV7-9
d_gene: -